This T cell receptor beta chain was observed in a study of graft-versus-host responses after intestinal transplantation. Study in general: As for transplant type, recipients had multivisceral, liver-intestinal, or isolated intestinal grafts.

Germline CDR1 MNHEY, CDR2 SVGAGI. Trimming stripped 2 bases from V and 6 bases from J, with 16 bases between. CDR3 size: 15 residues. Measured with immunoSEQ multiplex PCR; TCRdb has only the in-frame clones, and not every one. The table lists roughly 99,000 clones, about 82% of them singletons. As concerns this clone: Its matching antigen is unknown.

General observations from the study: Recipient marrow harbored GvH clones, some of which surfaced first in ileum or blood. Within the allografts of patients who had graft-donor T cell macrochimerism, graft-versus-host to host-versus-graft clonal ratios were high. Peak circulating GvH clone levels tracked with early post-transplant HvG declines.

Sequenced here: PBMCs, sampled 255 days after intestinal transplant. The chain uses TRBV6-5 and TRBJ1-1; possible D gene TRBD1, 5 bases. The sequence was obtained from a human patient who received an intestinal transplant, so some T cells may come from the graft donor. Here the CDR3 reads CASSYRVQGKAEAFF. CDR3 sequence (DNA): TGTGCCAGCAGTTACCGGGTGCAGGGAAAAGCTGAAGCTTTCTTT.